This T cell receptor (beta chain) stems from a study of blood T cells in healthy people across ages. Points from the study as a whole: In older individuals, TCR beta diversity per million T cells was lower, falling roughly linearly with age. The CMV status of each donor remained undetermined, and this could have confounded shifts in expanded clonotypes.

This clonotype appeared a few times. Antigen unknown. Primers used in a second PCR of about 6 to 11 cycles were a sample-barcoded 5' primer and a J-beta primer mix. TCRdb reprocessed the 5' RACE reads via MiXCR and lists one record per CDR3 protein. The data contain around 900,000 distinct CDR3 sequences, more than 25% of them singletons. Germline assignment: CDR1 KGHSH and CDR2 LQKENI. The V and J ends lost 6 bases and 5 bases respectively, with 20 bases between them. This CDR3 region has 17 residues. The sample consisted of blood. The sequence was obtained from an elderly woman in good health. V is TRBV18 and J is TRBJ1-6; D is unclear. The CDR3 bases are TGTGCCAGCTCGCCTTTGGAACTCCGCGCCAATAATTCACCCCTCCACTTT. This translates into CASSPLELRANNSPLHF.